This TCR beta chain was recovered during a study of T-cell reconstitution after alpha-beta-depleted transplantation in children. General study findings and limits: In patients about two months after transplant, alpha-beta T cells reportedly arose from several hundred expanded graft clones. Diversity and T-cell counts at one year after transplant derived mostly from new T cells.

This clonotype was counted at least ten times. Its target is unknown. CDR3 size: 14 residues. V shed 5 bases, J shed 11 bases, and the junction held 15 bases outside the gene matches. Germline V gene data show CDR1 as DFQATT and CDR2 as SNEGSKA (reference sequence). A TCRbeta library incorporating unique molecular identifiers was prepared. Each CDR3 protein gets one entry after TCRdb re-called the PCR reads with MiXCR. The top ten clones hold roughly 2.7% of a sample with a few hundred thousand distinct CDR3 sequences, 25% of them seen once. Sequencing was performed on PBMCs, taken before TCRalphabeta/CD19-depleted stem cell transplant. This clonotype was obtained from a girl aged 2 to 9 with Fanconi anemia, due to receive a stem cell transplant. The genes are TRBV20-1 and TRBJ1-5; 7 nucleotides agree with TRBD1. The CDR3, as DNA: TGCAGTGCTGGACCCTTACAGGGGAGCCGGGCCCAGCATTTT. Translation: CSAGPLQGSRAQHF.